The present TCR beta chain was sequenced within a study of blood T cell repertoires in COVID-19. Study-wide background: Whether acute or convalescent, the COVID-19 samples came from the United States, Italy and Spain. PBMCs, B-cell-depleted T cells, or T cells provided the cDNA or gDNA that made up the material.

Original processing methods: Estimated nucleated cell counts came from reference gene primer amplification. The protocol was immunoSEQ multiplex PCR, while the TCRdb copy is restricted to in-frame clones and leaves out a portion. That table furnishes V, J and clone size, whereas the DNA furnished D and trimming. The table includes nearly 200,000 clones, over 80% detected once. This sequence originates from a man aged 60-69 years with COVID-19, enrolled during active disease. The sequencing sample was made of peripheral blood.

The CDR3 DNA follows: TGTGCCAGCAGGCAGGGACTTAGCAATCAGCCCCAGCATTTT. Its translation: CASRQGLSNQPQHF. This chain joins TRBV6-5 and TRBJ1-5, with TRBD1 as a possible D gene (5 bases). Germline V gene data show CDR1 as MNHEY and CDR2 as SVGAGI. This CDR3 has 14 residues. V lost 6 bases and J 0 bases, leaving 9 bases between the germline ends.